This T cell receptor beta chain was sequenced during a study of shared clonotypes between healthy human individuals. Study conclusions and caveats: Clonotype sharing among donors was expected to depend on sequencing depth. Enrolling few donors narrowed the genetic and exposure-history diversity that was represented.

At deep level, the assay was performed. Sequencing was performed with immunoSEQ multiplex PCR; in TCRdb, only in-frame clones are kept and a portion is missing. Found here are 450,000 to 500,000 clones, less than 80% of them singletons; the top ten hold about 12%. Germline lookup yields CDR1 SGHDN and CDR2 FVKESK. This CDR3 spans 16 amino acids. V lost 2 bases and J lost 0, with 11 bases in between. Study donors comprised healthy, HIV-negative adults devoid of recent acute infection or vaccination. Only one count was recorded for this clone. Its target is unknown. V gene TRBV14 combines with J gene TRBJ1-3, with D hard to call. Sequenced: PBMCs. The sequence came from a middle-aged woman in good health. Some clones in this sample may be carry-over from other donors' samples. The CDR3 protein is CASSQYVAYSGNTIYF. CDR3 bases: TGTGCCAGCAGCCAATACGTGGCGTACTCTGGAAACACCATATATTTT.